This paragraph reports one T cell receptor beta chain. The antigen is undetermined. Here the CDR3 omits its conserved ending phenylalanine or tryptophan, so a read error is the likely source. Because the CDR3's place on the DNA is in doubt, the DNA is left out and the CDR3 is given as listed by TCRdb. The PCR was carried out with 60 Vbeta primers and 13 Jbeta primers. Data came from immunoSEQ multiplex PCR; TCRdb stores just in-frame clones and leaves some out. The sample contains fewer than 150,000 clones, roughly three quarters of which appear only once. With termini counted, the CDR3 has 10 amino acids. Per germline, CDR1 SGHNT and CDR2 YENEEA. The record originates from a study of cytomegalovirus exposure and HLA in healthy donors. Study-wide results and limits: Reportedly, HLA-A and HLA-B alleles of most subjects were accurately predicted from TCR beta. According to the study, 180 or so TCR beta chains were cytomegalovirus-associated. There were a few CMV-associated chains whose specificity for CMV antigens was confirmed in vitro. There were some V segments, including TRBV6-2 and TRBV6-3, excluded as indistinguishable.

The sample comprised PBMCs. This chain links TRBV11-3 with TRBJ2-7; TRBD2, the table's D call, lacks a check against the DNA. This TCR came from a young man in good health and CMV-seronegative. CDR3 sequence reads: CASSPPWRVS.